A single sample gave rise to the 27 T cell receptor beta chains below, sequenced in a study of preoperative IRX-2 immunotherapy in early breast cancer. Assay used: immunoSEQ multiplex PCR; TCRdb lists only in-frame clones, some missing. The sample consists of approximately 44,000 clones, about 95% of them appearing once. Treatment specified: preoperative locoregional IRX-2 cytokine immunotherapy. The specimen comprised tumor tissue, sampled after IRX-2 immunotherapy. Receptor source: a human donor with breast cancer.

This chain uses TRBV15 with TRBJ1-5; 9 bases agree with TRBD1. This CDR3 spans 16 amino acids. Losses at the gene ends were 3 bases for V and 4 bases for J; bases not matched to a gene: 7. CDR1 and CDR2 (germline): LNHNV, YYDKDF (reference sequence). The CDR3 region has the DNA TGTGCCACCAGCAGTTTACAGGGGGCGCTGAATCAGCCCCAGCATTTT. Its translation: CATSSLQGALNQPQHF.

The genes are TRBV5-1 and TRBJ2-1; tentative D call: TRBD2 (6 bases). Germline V gives CDR1 SGHRS, CDR2 YFSETQ. V gave up 0 bases and J gave up 6 bases, with 16 bases separating them. CDR3 size: 16 residues. The CDR3, as DNA: TGCGCCAGCAGCTTGGTATTCGGGGAGGCTTTCAATGAGCAGTTCTTC. Translation: CASSLVFGEAFNEQFF.

The rearrangement uses TRBV15 and TRBJ2-3, with 7 bases aligning to TRBD2. This CDR3 spans 17 amino acids. The germline gives CDR1 LNHNV, CDR2 YYDKDF (reference sequence). Trimming at V came to 0 bases and at J to 3 bases, leaving 9 bases not matched to a gene. CDR3 in DNA: TGTGCCACCAGCAGAGATTATACGGGGGGAAATACAGATACGCAGTATTTT. Translation: CATSRDYTGGNTDTQYF.

V and J are TRBV18 and TRBJ2-3, with 8 bases identical to TRBD2. Germline CDR1 and CDR2: KGHSH and LQKENI. With 2 bases clipped from V and 0 bases from J, the junction kept 16 bases outside the gene matches. This CDR3 is built from 20 residues. The CDR3 nucleotides read TGTGCCAGCTCACCAATGTTCGCGGGAGGAAACCACTATAGCACAGATACGCAGTATTTT. Amino acid sequence: CASSPMFAGGNHYSTDTQYF.

The chain links TRBV11-2 to TRBJ2-4; the D is unclear. V lost 3 bases and J lost 2, with 5 bases in between. The CDR3 has 13 amino acids. Germline CDR1 and CDR2: SGHAT and FQNNGV. This CDR3 is CASSFGSKNIQYF. In nucleotides, the CDR3 is TGTGCCAGCAGCTTTGGGTCCAAAAACATTCAGTACTTC.

The V call is TRBV28, the J call TRBJ1-4; tentative D call: TRBD1 (5 bases). The V gene's germline CDR1 is MDHEN and CDR2 SYDVKM. This CDR3 has 15 amino acids. The germline V and J ends were trimmed by 3 bases and 8 bases, with 16 bases remaining between them. The CDR3 loop is CASSFRDGAREKLFF. The DNA for the CDR3 is TGTGCCAGCAGTTTCCGGGACGGGGCGAGGGAAAAACTGTTTTTT. Based on the CDR3 plus reference TRBV28 and TRBJ1-4, the full variable domain is DVKVTQSSRYLVKRTGEKVFLECVQDMDHENMFWYRQDPGLGLRLIYFSYDVKMKEKGDIPEGYSVSREKKERFSLILESASTNQTSMYLCASSFRDGAREKLFFGSGTQLSVL.

The CDR3 sequence: CASSVFPEGTYNEQFF. CDR3 coding DNA: TGTGCCAGTAGTGTGTTTCCAGAAGGCACCTACAATGAGCAGTTCTTC. The rearrangement joins TRBV19 to TRBJ2-1; no clear D. The CDR3 is 16 residues long. CDR1 is LNHDA and CDR2 is SQIVND in the germline V gene (reference sequence). V was cut by 5 bases and J by 2 bases, with 16 bases left in between.

A note on this clone: Other nucleotide sequences from this sample produce the same CDR3. The chain links TRBV9 to TRBJ1-6; D unresolved. Germline CDR1 and CDR2: SGDLS and YYNGEE. The V end lost 3 bases, the J end lost 6 bases, and 7 bases lay between the germline ends. The CDR3 spans 13 residues. CDR3 amino acids: CASSGEGNSPLHF. CDR3 bases: TGTGCCAGCAGCGGGGAGGGTAATTCACCCCTCCACTTT.

The chain links TRBV5-6 to TRBJ2-5, with 8 bases aligning to TRBD2. V shed 1 base and J 1 base; nucleotides not matched to a gene: 0. The germline V gene encodes CDR1 SGHDT and CDR2 YYEEEE. CDR3 length: 14 residues. In DNA, the CDR3 is TGTGCCAGCAGCTTGACTAGCGGCCAAGAGACCCAGTACTTC. This translates into CASSLTSGQETQYF.

The chain has TRBV5-1 and TRBJ2-3, with D unresolved. The CDR3 is made up of 16 amino acids. Per germline, CDR1 SGHRS and CDR2 YFSETQ. Trimming left V 4 bases short and J 1 base short, with 16 bases between. The CDR3 sequence: CASSTLSASGTDTQYF. The CDR3 DNA is TGCGCCAGCAGCACCCTTAGTGCCTCCGGCACAGATACGCAGTATTTT. Filled out from reference TRBV5-1 and TRBJ2-3, the complete variable domain reads KAGVTQTPRYLIKTRGQQVTLSCSPISGHRSVSWYQQTPGQGLQFLFEYFSETQRNKGNFPGRFSGRQFSNSRSEMNVSTLELGDSALYLCASSTLSASGTDTQYFGPGTRLTVL.

CDR3 loop: CASSLGGQPTYEQYF. The CDR3 DNA reads TGTGCCAGCAGCTTAGGCGGGCAGCCCACCTACGAGCAGTACTTC. V gene TRBV11-2 combines with J gene TRBJ2-7; possible D gene TRBD2, 5 bases. Germline V lookup: CDR1 SGHAT, CDR2 FQNNGV. The CDR3 contains 15 residues. The ends were cut back, 1 base at V and 2 bases at J, with 12 bases in the middle.

This chain links TRBV5-5 with TRBJ2-1, with TRBD1 identical over 8 bases. This CDR3 contains 13 residues. The V gene's germline CDR1 is SGHKS and CDR2 YYEKEE (reference sequence). V shed 4 bases, J shed 6 bases, and the junction held 3 bases outside the gene matches. Written as DNA, the CDR3 is TGTGCCAGCAGCATCGGACAGGGCAATGAGCAGTTCTTC. Encoded protein: CASSIGQGNEQFF.

The V call is TRBV9, the J call TRBJ2-7; 9 bases are shared with TRBD1. Germline-derived CDR1 and CDR2 are SGDLS and YYNGEE. V trimming: 4 bases; J trimming: 0 bases; junction bases outside the gene matches: 14. The CDR3 has 18 residues. CDR3 in DNA: TGTGCCAGCAGCCCCTGGGACAGGGATGGGGTAAGCTCCTACGAGCAGTACTTC. Its protein product is CASSPWDRDGVSSYEQYF.

J is TRBJ2-7 and V is TRBV25-1, with D perhaps TRBD2 (5 bases). Germline V gene lookup returns CDR1 MGHDK and CDR2 SYGVNS. With 7 bases removed from V and 2 bases from J, the gap between germline ends came to 12 bases. This CDR3 spans 13 amino acids. CDR3 in amino acids: CASTWESTYEQYF. The DNA for the CDR3 is TGTGCCAGCACGTGGGAGTCTACCTACGAGCAGTACTTC.

The chain is built from TRBV5-1 and TRBJ1-2; D is unresolved. The V end lost 3 bases, the J end lost 0 bases, and 9 bases lay between the germline ends. This CDR3 spans 14 amino acids. The V gene's germline CDR1 is SGHRS and CDR2 YFSETQ. The CDR3 region is CASSYEGANYGYTF. The CDR3, as DNA: TGCGCCAGCAGCTATGAGGGAGCTAACTATGGCTACACCTTC.

The chain recombines TRBV7-9 with TRBJ2-2; D uncertain. Per germline, CDR1 SEHNR and CDR2 FQNEAQ (reference sequence). V lost 2 bases, J lost 5 bases, and 6 bases lay in between. The CDR3 extends over 13 amino acids. CDR3 in amino acids: CASSLILTGELFF. CDR3 DNA sequence: TGTGCCAGCAGCTTAATCCTTACCGGGGAGCTGTTTTTT.

This rearrangement joins TRBV6-6 to TRBJ1-2; 9 nucleotides align to TRBD1. This CDR3 is built from 15 residues. V lost 6 bases to trimming and J lost 3 bases; unmatched junction nucleotides: 8. CDR1 MNHNY and CDR2 SVGAGI come from the germline V gene (reference sequence). In DNA form, the CDR3 reads TGTGCCAGCAGGGGCCTACAGGGGGCGGACTATGGCTACACCTTC. As protein: CASRGLQGADYGYTF.

The J gene is TRBJ1-2, the V gene TRBV18; 7 bases map to TRBD1. Germline V gene lookup returns CDR1 KGHSH and CDR2 LQKENI. The V segment lost 3 bases and the J segment 5 bases; nucleotides outside the gene matches: 15. This CDR3 region has 17 residues. CDR3 sequence reads: CASSPTTGTSGGYGYTF. CDR3 coding DNA: TGTGCCAGCTCACCGACAACCGGGACCTCAGGGGGATATGGCTACACCTTC.

As DNA, the CDR3 is TGCGCCAGCAGCACTGGGACTAGCGGGACCTCCAGTCCCGGGTTCTTC. Its translation: CASSTGTSGTSSPGFF. This chain links TRBV5-1 with TRBJ2-1, with 13 bases fitting TRBD2. Germline lookup yields CDR1 SGHRS and CDR2 YFSETQ. The junction had 16 bases not matched to a gene; V was cut back by 4 bases and J by 15 bases. The CDR3 consists of 16 residues.

The rearrangement joins TRBV6-5 to TRBJ1-4; 8 bases match TRBD1. Germline lookup yields CDR1 MNHEY and CDR2 SVGAGI. The CDR3 spans 15 residues. Losses at the gene ends were 2 bases for V and 8 bases for J; bases not matched to a gene: 7. The CDR3 loop is CASSYLGQGEEKLFF. The DNA of the CDR3 is TGTGCCAGCAGTTACCTTGGACAGGGTGAGGAAAAACTGTTTTTT.

A few counts support this clone. V and J are TRBV18 and TRBJ2-3, with D unclear. CDR3 length: 14 residues. Germline lookup yields CDR1 KGHSH and CDR2 LQKENI. V gave up 1 base and J gave up 4 bases, with 9 bases separating them. The CDR3 DNA sequence: TGTGCCAGCTCACCACAAGGGATCGCAGATACGCAGTATTTT. Its protein product is CASSPQGIADTQYF.

A single count supports this clone. The V and J genes are TRBV7-6 and TRBJ2-3; 11 bases are a match to TRBD2. The CDR3 is made up of 16 amino acids. V was pared by 6 bases and J by 4 bases, with 9 bases of the junction left unmatched. Germline assignment: CDR1 SGHVS and CDR2 FNYEAQ. The CDR3 bases are TGTGCCAGCAGACGCTATAGCGGGGGGGCTGCAGATACGCAGTATTTT. It is translated as CASRRYSGGAADTQYF.

The CDR3 nucleotides read TGTGCCAGCTCACCGCGACCGGGACTAGCGGGAGCAGATACGCAGTATTTT. Its translation: CASSPRPGLAGADTQYF. The rearrangement joins TRBV18 to TRBJ2-3, with TRBD2 matching 14 bases. Per the germline V gene, CDR1 is KGHSH and CDR2 is LQKENI. With V trimmed by 3 bases and J by 4 bases, 6 bases remained unmatched. CDR3 length equals 17 residues.

CDR3 DNA: TGTGCCAGCAGTACAACCTACGGCGGGACAGGGTGGGACAATACGCAGTATTTT. Protein sequence: CASSTTYGGTGWDNTQYF. The chain combines TRBV28 with TRBJ2-3; 9 bases are a match to TRBD1. V lost 5 bases and J lost 7; bases outside the gene matches: 19. CDR1 and CDR2 from the germline V gene are MDHEN and SYDVKM. The CDR3 is made up of 18 amino acids.

J is TRBJ2-7 and V is TRBV29-1, with D maybe TRBD1 (5 bases). CDR3 length: 12 residues. Germline CDR1 reads SQVTM; CDR2 reads ANQGSEA. The V and J ends lost 6 bases and 3 bases respectively, with 12 bases between them. The CDR3 region is CSVATGYYEQYF. CDR3 DNA sequence: TGCAGCGTGGCTACAGGTTACTACGAGCAGTACTTC.

The V gene is TRBV9, the J gene TRBJ2-3; 7 bases line up with TRBD2. Unmatched junction bases numbered 5, after V lost 3 bases and J lost 4 bases. Germline values: CDR1 SGDLS, CDR2 YYNGEE. The CDR3 runs 14 residues. CDR3 loop: CASSAGGGPDTQYF. CDR3 nucleotide sequence: TGTGCCAGCAGCGCGGGGGGTGGTCCAGATACGCAGTATTTT.

J is TRBJ2-1 and V is TRBV19; TRBD2 aligns across 9 bases. There are 16 residues in the CDR3. From germline, CDR1 is LNHDA and CDR2 SQIVND (reference sequence). Losses at the gene ends were 6 bases for V and 0 bases for J; bases not matched to a gene: 6. The chain's CDR3 is CASSSSGGSSYNEQFF. The CDR3, as DNA: TGTGCCAGTAGCTCCAGCGGGGGGAGCTCCTACAATGAGCAGTTCTTC.